This T cell receptor beta chain was documented in a study of OX40 agonist ivuxolimab in advanced cancers. Study in general: Intravenous ivuxolimab was administered to patients every 2 weeks at 0.01 to 10 mg/kg.

Measured with immunoSEQ multiplex PCR; TCRdb has only the in-frame clones, and not every one. The table has 50,000 to 55,000 clones, approximately 80% seen once. Germline-derived CDR1 and CDR2 are SGHNT and YENEEA. The CDR3 has 14 residues. Trimming removed 0 bases from V and 5 bases from J, with 10 bases in between. The clonotype comes from an adult with an advanced solid tumor such as melanoma, head and neck, liver or kidney cancer. The sample in question was CD4+ or CD8+ T cells sorted from blood, obtained in a trial of the OX40 agonist ivuxolimab. J is TRBJ1-1 and V is TRBV11-3, with D perhaps TRBD1 (5 bases). The DNA for the CDR3 is TGTGCCAGCAGCTTAGACGGGGGAAAAACTGAAGCTTTCTTT. This codes for CASSLDGGKTEAFF.